A selection of T cell receptor beta chains follows, all from one sample in a study of T-cell reconstitution after alpha-beta-depleted transplantation in children. TCRdb recomputed calls from the PCR reads with MiXCR, one row per CDR3 protein. This sample has about 240,000 distinct CDR3 sequences; about 12% occur once, and the top ten carry 2% to 3%. The sequences come from PBMCs from the stem cell graft donor, collected from the stem cell graft. Receptors originate from a human donor who donated a stem cell graft to a child with acute lymphoblastic leukemia. The CDR3 runs from the conserved cysteine through the conserved F or W. The order of the fields is J gene, V gene, clone size, D gene, CDR3 protein, CDR3 DNA. D genes are given only for firm matches. The size of a clone is reported for some rows only, either as once, few or many, or as a class for expanded clones.

TRBJ1-2	TRBV20-1	few	.	CSARDPLRGFDTF	TGCAGTGCTAGAGACCCTCTCAGGGGTTTTGACACCTTC
TRBJ2-4	TRBV29-1	.	TRBD2	CSVAPSQGAGEGKNIQYF	TGCAGCGTTGCCCCCTCCCAGGGCGCCGGGGAGGGCAAAAACATTCAGTACTTC
TRBJ2-1	TRBV27	many	.	CASSLIGDEQFF	TGTGCCAGCAGTTTAATAGGAGATGAGCAGTTCTTC
TRBJ2-3	TRBV20-1	many	.	CSAPPGNGGKRDTQYF	TGCAGTGCTCCCCCTGGGAACGGAGGGAAGCGAGATACGCAGTATTTT
TRBJ2-1	TRBV27	.	.	CASSFSGTRVDEQFF	TGTGCCAGCAGTTTTTCTGGGACGCGGGTCGATGAGCAGTTCTTC
TRBJ1-5	TRBV6-2/TRBV6-3	many	.	CASSYSKATGNQPQHF	TGTGCCAGCAGTTACTCGAAGGCGACCGGCAATCAGCCCCAGCATTTT
TRBJ1-2	TRBV5-1	many	TRBD1	CASRDTGGNYGYTF	TGCGCCAGCAGGGATACAGGGGGCAACTATGGCTACACCTTC
TRBJ2-1	TRBV27	many	.	CASSFSGDNEQFF	TGTGCCAGCAGTTTTTCCGGCGACAATGAGCAGTTCTTC
TRBJ2-7	TRBV7-2	few	TRBD2	CASSPRGGHEQYF	TGTGCCAGCAGCCCCCGGGGGGGCCACGAGCAGTACTTC
TRBJ1-6	TRBV5-1	many	.	CASSFTGDNSPLHF	TGCGCCAGCAGCTTCACTGGTGATAATTCACCCCTCCACTTT
TRBJ1-5	TRBV12-3/TRBV12-4	many	.	CASSETGNQPQHF	TGTGCCAGCAGTGAAACAGGGAATCAGCCCCAGCATTTT
TRBJ2-1	TRBV20-1	many	.	CSAKERAGTYNEQFF	TGCAGTGCCAAGGAGCGGGCGGGAACCTACAATGAGCAGTTCTTC
TRBJ2-3	TRBV29-1	many	TRBD2	CSVGTSGRTTDTQYF	TGCAGCGTTGGGACTAGCGGGAGAACCACAGATACGCAGTATTTT
TRBJ1-1	TRBV7-9	.	.	CASSLGGLRTTEAFF	TGTGCCAGCAGCTTAGGGGGGCTCCGTACGACTGAAGCTTTCTTT
TRBJ2-7	TRBV7-2	.	.	CASSLEATPPYEQYF	TGTGCCAGCAGCTTGGAGGCGACGCCCCCCTACGAGCAGTACTTC
TRBJ2-6	TRBV6-5	many	TRBD2	CATGTSGSGANVLTF	TGTGCCACCGGGACTAGCGGCTCTGGGGCCAACGTCCTGACTTTC
TRBJ1-4	TRBV19	few	.	CASSPVRAANEKLFF	TGTGCCAGTAGTCCCGTCCGAGCGGCTAATGAAAAACTGTTTTTT